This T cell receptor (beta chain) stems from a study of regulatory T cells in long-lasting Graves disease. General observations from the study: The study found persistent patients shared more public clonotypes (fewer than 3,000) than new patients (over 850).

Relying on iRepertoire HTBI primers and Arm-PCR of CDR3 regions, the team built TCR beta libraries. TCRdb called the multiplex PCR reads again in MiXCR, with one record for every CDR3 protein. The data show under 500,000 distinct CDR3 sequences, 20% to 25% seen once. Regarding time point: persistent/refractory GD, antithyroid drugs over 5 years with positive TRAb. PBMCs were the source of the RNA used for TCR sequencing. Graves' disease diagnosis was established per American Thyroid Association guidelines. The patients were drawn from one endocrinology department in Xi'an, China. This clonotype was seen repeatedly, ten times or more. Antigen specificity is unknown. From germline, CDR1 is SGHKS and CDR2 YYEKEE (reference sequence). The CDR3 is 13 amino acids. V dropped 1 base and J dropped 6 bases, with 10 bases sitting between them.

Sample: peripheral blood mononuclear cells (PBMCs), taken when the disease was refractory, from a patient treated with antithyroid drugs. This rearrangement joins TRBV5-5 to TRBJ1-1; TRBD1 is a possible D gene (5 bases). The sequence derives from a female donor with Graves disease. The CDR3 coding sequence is TGTGCCAGCAGCTTGTCGGGGGTCCCTGAAGCTTTCTTT. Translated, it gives CASSLSGVPEAFF.